This T cell receptor (beta chain) was identified during a study of human T cells and chemical hapten exposure. The time point here: patch test 2, 6 weeks after DPC sensitization. Described treatment: therapeutic diphenylcyclopropenone sensitization with weekly scalp DPC. There are a few counts of this clonotype. MiXCR was run by TCRdb on the RACE reads, yielding one entry per CDR3 protein. The profile covers approximately 350,000 distinct CDR3 sequences, with more than 5% appearing a single time and about 5.4% taken by the ten largest. V lost 5 bases, J lost 3 bases, and 13 bases lay in between. Germline V gene lookup returns CDR1 MNHEY and CDR2 SVGEGT. This CDR3 has 14 residues.

Sample: whole blood, taken in connection with sensitization to the hapten diphenylcyclopropenone (DPC). The chain recombines TRBV6-2 or TRBV6-3 with TRBJ2-5, with D possibly being TRBD1 (6 bases). This clonotype was obtained from a woman younger than 30 with alopecia areata. Some clones in this sample may be carry-over from other donors' samples. The CDR3 DNA is TGTGCCAGCAGTAGCACAGGGACGAAAGAGACCCAGTACTTC. This sequence encodes CASSSTGTKETQYF.